In its sample, the clone carrying this TCR beta chain was seen many times. Antigen unknown. Bulk tumor genomic DNA was the template, and each sample received 600 to 700 ng. During surgery, several far-apart biopsies were obtained from every primary tumor. Surgery that was curative in intent was performed on patients with untreated, newly diagnosed non-small cell lung cancer. TCR beta CDR3 regions came from multiplex PCR with 32 forward V and 13 reverse J primers. MiXCR, applied by TCRdb to the multiplex PCR reads, yields one record per CDR3 protein. This sample yields about 22,000 distinct CDR3 sequences, of which 27% are seen a single time; less than 4% belongs to the top ten. Germline lookup yields CDR1 LNHDA and CDR2 SQIVND (reference sequence). This CDR3 region has 15 residues. Losses at the gene ends were 7 bases for V and 8 bases for J; bases not matched to a gene: 11. This record comes from a study of immune heterogeneity within non-small cell lung tumors. At the level of the study: Of all tumors, several turned out to be squamous cell carcinomas, more than eight were non-squamous carcinomas and 1 was not otherwise specified.

General study results and limits: Local tumor mutational burden, with an R of about 0.34, correlated moderately but significantly with local T-cell clonality.

The sequence came from a middle-aged man with non-small cell lung cancer. The sequenced sample was lung tumor tissue. The chain couples TRBV19 to TRBJ1-2, with 12 bases aligning to TRBD1. CDR3 sequence (DNA): TGTGCCAGTACCGAAGGGGACAGGGGGCGCAGAGGCTACACCTTC. Translated, it gives CASTEGDRGRRGYTF.